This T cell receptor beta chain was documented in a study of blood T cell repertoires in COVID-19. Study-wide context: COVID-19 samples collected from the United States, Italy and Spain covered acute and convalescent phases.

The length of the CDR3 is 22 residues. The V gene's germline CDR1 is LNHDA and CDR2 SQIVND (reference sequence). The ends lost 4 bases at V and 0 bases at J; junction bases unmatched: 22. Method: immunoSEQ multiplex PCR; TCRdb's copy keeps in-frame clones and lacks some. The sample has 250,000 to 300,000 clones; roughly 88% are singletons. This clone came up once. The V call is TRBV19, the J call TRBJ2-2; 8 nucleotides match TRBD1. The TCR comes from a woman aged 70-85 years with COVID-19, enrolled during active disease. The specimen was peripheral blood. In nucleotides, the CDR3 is TGTGCCAGTAGTAGTTCCTGGTCCCACTCACGGGACAGGTTCGCGAACACCGGGGAGCTGTTTTTT. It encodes CASSSSWSHSRDRFANTGELFF.